This TCR beta chain originates from a study of T cells in Graves' hyperthyroidism and ophthalmopathy. Germline-derived CDR1 and CDR2 are SEHNR and FQNEAQ (reference sequence). Trimming removed 2 bases at V and 5 bases at J, with 15 bases between. The CDR3 length is 15 residues. There were TCR beta CDR3 regions amplified from RNA transcripts. HTBI primers were the set used in a first-round RT-PCR of the TCR CDR3. TCRdb redid the calling of the multiplex PCR reads with MiXCR, one entry per CDR3 protein. The sample holds some 560,000 distinct CDR3 sequences, 11% to 15% seen once. Sequencing was done on a sample of blood. The TCR originated in a middle-aged woman with Graves' hyperthyroidism. The chain is built from TRBV7-9 and TRBJ1-2; tentatively, D is TRBD1 (6 bases). CDR3: CASSLFGRTDYGYTF. DNA of the CDR3: TGTGCCAGCAGCTTATTCGGACGGACAGATTATGGCTACACCTTC.